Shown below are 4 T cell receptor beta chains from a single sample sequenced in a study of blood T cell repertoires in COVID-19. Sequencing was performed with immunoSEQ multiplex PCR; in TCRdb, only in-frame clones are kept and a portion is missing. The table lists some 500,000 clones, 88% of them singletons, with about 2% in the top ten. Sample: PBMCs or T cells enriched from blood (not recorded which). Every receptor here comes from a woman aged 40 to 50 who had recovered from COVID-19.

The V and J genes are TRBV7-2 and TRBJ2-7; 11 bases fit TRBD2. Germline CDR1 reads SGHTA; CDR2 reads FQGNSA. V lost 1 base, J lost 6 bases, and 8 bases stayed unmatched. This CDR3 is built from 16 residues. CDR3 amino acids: CASSLELAGAGGEQYF. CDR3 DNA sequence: TGTGCCAGCAGCTTAGAACTAGCGGGAGCGGGCGGCGAGCAGTACTTC.

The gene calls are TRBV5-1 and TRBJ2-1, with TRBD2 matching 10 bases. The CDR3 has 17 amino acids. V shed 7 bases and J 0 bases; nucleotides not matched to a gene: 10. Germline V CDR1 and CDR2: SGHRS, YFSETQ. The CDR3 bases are TGCGCCAGCGTGGAACCTAGCGGGAGTGGCTCCTACAATGAGCAGTTCTTC. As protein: CASVEPSGSGSYNEQFF.

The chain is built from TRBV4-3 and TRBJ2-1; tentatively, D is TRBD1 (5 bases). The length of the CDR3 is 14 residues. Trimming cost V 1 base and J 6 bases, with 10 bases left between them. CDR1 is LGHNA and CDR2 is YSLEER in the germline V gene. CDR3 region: CASSQGGASNEQFF. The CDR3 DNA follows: TGCGCCAGCAGCCAAGGTGGGGCTTCCAATGAGCAGTTCTTC.

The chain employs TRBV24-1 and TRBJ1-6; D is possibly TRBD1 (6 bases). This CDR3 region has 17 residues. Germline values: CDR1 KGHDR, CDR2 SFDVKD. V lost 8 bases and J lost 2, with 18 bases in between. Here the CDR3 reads CATMQQGLGTYNSPLHF. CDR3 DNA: TGTGCCACCATGCAACAGGGTCTCGGGACCTATAATTCACCCCTCCACTTT.